The rows below give T cell receptor beta chains drawn from one sample of a study of somatic mutations in cytotoxic T cells in rheumatoid arthritis. Sequencing was performed with immunoSEQ multiplex PCR; in TCRdb, only in-frame clones are kept and a portion is missing. The repertoire consists of 18,000 or so clones, with around four fifths occurring once and the leading ten covering less than 25%. Sequencing used CD8+ T cells sorted from blood. These receptors were collected from a woman aged 60 to 75 in good health. Each CDR3 is given with its conserved first and last residue. The D gene is left open where the match is weak. Size is stated for part of the rows, as once, few or many counts, or as a class when the clone is expanded.

j_gene	v_gene	abundance	d_gene	CDR3nt	CDR3aa
TRBJ1-1	TRBV29-1	medium-sized	NA	TGCAGCGCCCCTTTGCAGGGCACTGAAGCTTTCTTT	CSAPLQGTEAFF
TRBJ2-7	TRBV7-6	NA	TRBD1	TGTGCCAGCAGCCCAGGGGGCAAGGAGACAACCTGGGACTACGAGCAGTACTTC	CASSPGGKETTWDYEQYF
TRBJ1-1	TRBV9	NA	NA	TGTGCCAGCAGCCCCAGTAGAGGGACTGAAGCTTTCTTT	CASSPSRGTEAFF
TRBJ2-7	TRBV27	NA	TRBD1	TGTGCCACCAACCAACCCAAGGACAGGGGGTTAACCTACGAGCAGTACTTC	CATNQPKDRGLTYEQYF
TRBJ2-1	TRBV2	NA	NA	TGTGCCAGCAGCGCCACTCTAGAGACGTCCTACAATGAGCAGTTCTTC	CASSATLETSYNEQFF
TRBJ1-2	TRBV6-1	NA	NA	TGTGCCAGCAGTTCGGGCCGATACTATGGCTACACCTTC	CASSSGRYYGYTF
TRBJ1-1	TRBV2	NA	NA	TGTGCCTCCCGGACTTTGAACACTGAAGCTTTCTTT	CASRTLNTEAFF
TRBJ1-1	TRBV6-1	NA	NA	TGTGCCAGCAGTGAATTTTGGAGGGGCCGGCGGGACACTGAAGCTTTCTTT	CASSEFWRGRRDTEAFF
TRBJ1-4	TRBV5-5	once	NA	TGTGCCAGCAGCTTGGAGCCCGACAGTAATGAAAAACTGTTTTTT	CASSLEPDSNEKLFF
TRBJ1-2	TRBV5-5	NA	NA	TGTGCCAGCAGCTTGGAGTGGGGAAACTATGGCTACACCTTC	CASSLEWGNYGYTF
TRBJ2-7	TRBV10-2	once	TRBD2	TGCGCCAGCAGTGATTGGAGGGAGGGCCTCTACGAGCAGTACTTC	CASSDWREGLYEQYF